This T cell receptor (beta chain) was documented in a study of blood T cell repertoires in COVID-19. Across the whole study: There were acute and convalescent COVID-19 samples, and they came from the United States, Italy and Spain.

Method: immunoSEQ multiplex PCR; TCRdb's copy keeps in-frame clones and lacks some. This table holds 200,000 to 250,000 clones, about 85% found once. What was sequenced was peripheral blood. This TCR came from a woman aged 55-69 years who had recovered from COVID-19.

The CDR3: CASSRARDRTPNSPLHF. CDR3 bases: TGTGCCAGCAGCCGCGCCCGGGACAGGACGCCTAATTCACCCCTCCACTTT. The genes are TRBV27 and TRBJ1-6, with 8 bases fitting TRBD1. Trimming removed 6 bases from V and 6 bases from J; junction bases left unmatched: 13. From germline, CDR1 is MNHEY and CDR2 SMNVEV (reference sequence). This CDR3 comprises 17 residues.